The 20 T cell receptor beta chains below all came from one sample that was sequenced in a study of CD8+ T cells in alopecia areata. Once RNA had been extracted, it was reverse transcribed into cDNA to act as the sequencing template. Some clones are missing from TCRdb's copy, which holds only in-frame ones; the method was immunoSEQ multiplex PCR. The sample includes some 56,000 clones, 95% to 97% of them seen just once. This specimen was CD8+ T cells sorted from blood, taken at week 0. All receptors derive from a human donor with alopecia areata.

The J gene is TRBJ1-5, the V gene TRBV7-2; a weak D match, TRBD1 (6 bases). CDR1 is SGHTA and CDR2 is FQGNSA in the germline V gene. CDR3 length: 14 amino acids. The V end lost 5 bases, the J end lost 5 bases, and 13 bases lay between the germline ends. CDR3 region: CASSPDSSHQPQHF. Here the CDR3 DNA reads TGTGCCAGCAGCCCGGACAGCTCTCATCAGCCCCAGCATTTT.

The V call is TRBV6-5, the J call TRBJ2-2; no firm D call. The CDR3 has 15 amino acids. Germline lookup yields CDR1 MNHEY and CDR2 SVGAGI. V was trimmed by 0 bases and J by 1 base, leaving 6 bases between them. Here the CDR3 reads CASSYSMGNTGELFF. CDR3 coding DNA: TGTGCCAGCAGTTACTCGATGGGGAACACCGGGGAGCTGTTTTTT.

The rearrangement uses TRBV6-5 and TRBJ1-1; weak D call: TRBD1 (5 bases). The germline CDR1 and CDR2 sequences are MNHEY and SVGAGI. Trimming left V 6 bases short and J 1 base short, with 15 bases between. This CDR3 region has 15 residues. The CDR3 sequence is CASSRGWGKNTEAFF. CDR3 DNA sequence: TGTGCCAGCAGCAGAGGGTGGGGGAAGAACACTGAAGCTTTCTTT.

This clone was seen a single time. Mismatch with germline at one junction end may stem from a read error. The sample contains more than one DNA sequence encoding this CDR3. The rearrangement uses TRBV6-5 and TRBJ2-7; 9 bases are shared with TRBD1. This CDR3 has 14 amino acids. Germline values: CDR1 MNHEY, CDR2 SVGAGI. CDR3 protein: CASSLGTGNYEQYF. CDR3 DNA sequence: TGCGCCAGCAGTTTGGGGACAGGGAACTACGAGCAGTACTTC.

Of note for this clone: A junction boundary mismatches the germline segment, possibly from a read error. This rearrangement joins TRBV7-7 to TRBJ2-1, with D perhaps matching TRBD1 or TRBD2 (5 bases each). The germline V gene has CDR1 SSHAT and CDR2 FNYEAQ (reference sequence). CDR3 length: 15 residues. The CDR3 spells CASSSAPGRYNEQFF. The CDR3, as DNA: TGTGCTAGCAGCTCCGCACCGGGACGCTACAATGAGCAGTTCTTC.

CDR3 coding DNA: TGTGCCAGCAGCTTAGATTGGGGAGGACTAGCGGCCTCCTACGAGCAGTACTTC. Amino acid sequence: CASSLDWGGLAASYEQYF. The chain is built from TRBV11-2 and TRBJ2-7; 10 bases are shared with TRBD2. The V segment lost 0 bases and the J segment 0 bases; nucleotides outside the gene matches: 8. The CDR3 sequence is 18 residues long. Germline-derived CDR1 and CDR2 are SGHAT and FQNNGV.

The chain is built from TRBV4-1 and TRBJ2-5; D is possibly TRBD1 (6 bases). The V end was cut by 2 bases, the J end by 5 bases, with 18 bases between. The CDR3 is 16 residues long. Germline CDR1 MGHRA, CDR2 YSYEKL. CDR3 amino acids: CASSQPPVGGEETQYF. CDR3 in DNA: TGCGCCAGCAGCCAACCCCCGGTAGGGGGTGAGGAGACCCAGTACTTC.

This clone is a singleton in its sample. The chain recombines TRBV27 with TRBJ2-7; D is uncertain. Trimming removed 3 bases from V and 1 base from J, with 13 bases in between. Germline V lookup: CDR1 MNHEY, CDR2 SMNVEV (reference sequence). CDR3 length: 15 residues. Written as DNA, the CDR3 is TGTGCCAGCAGTTTCTCGGCCTTTTCGTCCTACGAGCAGTACTTC. Its translation: CASSFSAFSSYEQYF.

Only one count was recorded for this clone. The chain couples TRBV29-1 to TRBJ2-7, with 10 bases fitting TRBD2. CDR1 is SQVTM, CDR2 ANQGSEA, per germline. J gave up 3 bases and V 0 bases, and 5 bases lay outside the gene matches. CDR3 length: 15 residues. CDR3 nucleotides: TGCAGCGTTGAAGATCGAGCTAGCGGGGGCTACGAGCAGTACTTC. It encodes CSVEDRASGGYEQYF.

This chain links TRBV5-1 with TRBJ2-7, with 9 bases matching TRBD2. CDR1 and CDR2 from the germline V gene are SGHRS and YFSETQ. There are 16 residues in the CDR3. V lost 3 bases and J lost 1; bases outside the gene matches: 8. The CDR3 nucleotides are TGCGCCAGCAGCTCCTCCGGGACTAGCAGTTCCTACGAGCAGTACTTC. It codes for CASSSSGTSSSYEQYF.

The chain links TRBV6-6 to TRBJ1-3; TRBD1 aligns across 7 bases. From germline, CDR1 is MNHNY and CDR2 SVGAGI (reference sequence). This CDR3 contains 14 residues. The V gene end was trimmed by 7 bases and the J gene end by 3 bases; junction bases not matched to a gene: 6. The CDR3 protein is CASNAQGFGNTIYF. The CDR3 DNA reads TGTGCCAGCAATGCACAGGGGTTTGGAAACACCATATATTTT.

CDR3 amino acids: CASSQYSGDSYEQYF. Here the CDR3 DNA reads TGCGCCAGCAGCCAATATAGCGGGGACTCCTACGAGCAGTACTTC. The J gene is TRBJ2-7, the V gene TRBV4-1, with 8 bases lining up with TRBD2. Germline V gene lookup returns CDR1 MGHRA and CDR2 YSYEKL. Losses at the gene ends were 2 bases for V and 0 bases for J; bases not matched to a gene: 3. There are 15 residues in the CDR3.

This chain joins TRBV4-1 and TRBJ2-5; a weak D match, TRBD2 (7 bases). Germline V lookup: CDR1 MGHRA, CDR2 YSYEKL. The CDR3 consists of 16 residues. Trimming left V 0 bases short and J 4 bases short, with 15 bases between. The CDR3: CASSQDGFGGPETQYF. For the CDR3, the DNA is TGCGCCAGCAGCCAAGATGGGTTCGGGGGGCCAGAGACCCAGTACTTC.

The chain carries TRBV4-1 and TRBJ1-3; D gene uncertain. Trimming took off 4 bases at V and 4 bases at J, with 14 bases between the two ends. From germline, CDR1 is MGHRA and CDR2 YSYEKL. The CDR3 extends over 15 amino acids. The CDR3 DNA sequence: TGCGCCAGCAGCCGGCTCGGTGTGTCGGGAAACACCATATATTTT. It yields the protein CASSRLGVSGNTIYF.

Worth noting for this clone: The sample holds other DNA sequences that translate to the same CDR3. The CDR3 is CASSYSRTEAFF. In DNA, the CDR3 is TGTGCCAGCAGTTACTCCCGAACTGAAGCTTTCTTT. The rearrangement links TRBV6-5 to TRBJ1-1; D gene uncertain. V was shortened by 0 bases and J by 5 bases, with 4 bases between the two germline ends. The CDR3 consists of 12 residues. Germline V lookup: CDR1 MNHEY, CDR2 SVGAGI.

This rearrangement joins TRBV19 to TRBJ2-1, with a tentative D call TRBD2 (6 bases). The CDR3 runs to 14 residues. V gave up 1 base and J gave up 8 bases, with 12 bases separating them. Germline V gene sequence: CDR1 LNHDA, CDR2 SQIVND (reference sequence). This CDR3 reads CASSIALAKYEQFF. Here the CDR3 DNA reads TGTGCCAGTAGTATAGCGCTAGCGAAGTATGAGCAGTTCTTC.

The gene calls are TRBV6-1 and TRBJ1-1; no firm D call. V lost 4 bases, J lost 4 bases, and 16 bases lay in between. The CDR3 runs to 15 residues. Germline CDR1 MNHNS, CDR2 SASEGT. CDR3 region: CASSGSEGWGTEAFF. The CDR3 DNA sequence: TGTGCCAGCAGTGGTTCCGAGGGTTGGGGCACTGAAGCTTTCTTT.

This clone has a single count. The chain combines TRBV28 with TRBJ2-7; the D gene is possibly TRBD2 (6 bases). V was trimmed by 3 bases and J by 4 bases, leaving 13 bases between them. The CDR3 sequence is 14 residues long. CDR1 and CDR2 (germline): MDHEN, SYDVKM. This CDR3 reads CASSLGSGGYEQYF. CDR3 bases: TGTGCCAGCAGTTTGGGTAGCGGTGGGTACGAGCAGTACTTC. Full variable domain (rest looked up from reference TRBV28 and TRBJ2-7): DVKVTQSSRYLVKRTGEKVFLECVQDMDHENMFWYRQDPGLGLRLIYFSYDVKMKEKGDIPEGYSVSREKKERFSLILESASTNQTSMYLCASSLGSGGYEQYFGPGTRLTVT.

The chain uses TRBV14 and TRBJ2-2; 10 nucleotides line up with TRBD2. Looked up from germline, CDR1 is SGHDN and CDR2 is FVKESK. This CDR3 comprises 17 residues. Trimming cost V 3 bases and J 1 base; bases outside gene matches: 5. CDR3 sequence (DNA): TGTGCCAGCAGCCACCTAGCGGGAGTTCTGAACACCGGGGAGCTGTTTTTT. Protein sequence: CASSHLAGVLNTGELFF. Full variable domain (missing parts from reference TRBV14 and TRBJ2-2): EAGVTQFPSHSVIEKGQTVTLRCDPISGHDNLYWYRRVMGKEIKFLLHFVKESKQDESGMPNNRFLAERTGGTYSTLKVQPAELEDSGVYFCASSHLAGVLNTGELFFGEGSRLTVL.

CDR3 coding DNA: TGTGCCATCGAATTGACTAGCGGAAACACAGATACGCAGTATTTT. Protein product: CAIELTSGNTDTQYF. The genes are TRBV2 and TRBJ2-3, with 9 bases that match TRBD2. The germline CDR1 and CDR2 sequences are SNHLY and FYNNEI. There are 15 residues in the CDR3. Losses at the gene ends were 10 bases for V and 2 bases for J; bases not matched to a gene: 10.